The clone carrying this TCR beta chain has only a few counts. This sample was included in a study of radiotherapy plus CTLA-4 blockade in lung cancer. Trimming removed 5 bases from V and 9 bases from J, with 23 bases in between. The CDR3 spans 16 residues. Germline V CDR1 and CDR2: MNHEY, SMNVEV (reference sequence). Profiled with immunoSEQ multiplex PCR; TCRdb holds only in-frame clones, not every one. The table has about 81,000 clones, 60% to 80% seen once. The clonotype was recovered from a human donor with non-small cell lung cancer that progressed on radiotherapy plus ipilimumab. Here the sequenced sample was peripheral blood, taken from a patient treated with radiotherapy plus ipilimumab. The rearrangement uses TRBV27 and TRBJ1-5; D is possibly TRBD1 (6 bases). CDR3 region: CASSPQTGTLGSPQHF. The CDR3 bases are TGTGCCAGCAGTCCCCAAACAGGGACCCTCGGCTCGCCCCAGCATTTT.